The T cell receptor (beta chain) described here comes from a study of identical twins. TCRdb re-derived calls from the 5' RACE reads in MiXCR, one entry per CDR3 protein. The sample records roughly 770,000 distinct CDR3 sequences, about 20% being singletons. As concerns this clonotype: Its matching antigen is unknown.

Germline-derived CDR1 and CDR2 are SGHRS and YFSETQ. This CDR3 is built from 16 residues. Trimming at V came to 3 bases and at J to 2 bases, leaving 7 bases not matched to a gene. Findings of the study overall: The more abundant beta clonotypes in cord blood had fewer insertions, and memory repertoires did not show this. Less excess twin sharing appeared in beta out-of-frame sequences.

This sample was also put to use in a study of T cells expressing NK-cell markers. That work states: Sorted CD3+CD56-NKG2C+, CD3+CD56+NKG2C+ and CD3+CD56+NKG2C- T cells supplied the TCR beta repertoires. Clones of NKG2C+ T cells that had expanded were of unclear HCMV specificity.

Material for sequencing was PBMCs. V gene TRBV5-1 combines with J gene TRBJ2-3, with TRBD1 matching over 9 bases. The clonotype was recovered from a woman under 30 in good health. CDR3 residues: CASSSGQGIVTDTQYF. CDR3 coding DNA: TGCGCCAGCAGCTCCGGACAGGGGATCGTCACAGATACGCAGTATTTT.